This TCR beta chain was identified during a study of blood T cell repertoires in COVID-19. Study in general: COVID-19 samples, acute and convalescent, were from the United States, Italy and Spain.

Original processing methods: Amplification with reference gene primers provided the estimates of nucleated cell counts. The table came from immunoSEQ multiplex PCR; TCRdb's copy has only in-frame clones and leaves some out. V and J calls and clone size are copied from that table; D and trimming were computed from the DNA. Here the sample spans fewer than 250,000 clones, 70% to 90% being singletons. V lost 2 bases and J 1 base, leaving 14 bases between the germline ends. This CDR3 has 16 amino acids. Germline lookup yields CDR1 MNHEY and CDR2 SVGAGI. The specimen was peripheral blood. The sequence was collected from a man aged 40-49 years with acute or convalescent COVID-19. The chain joins TRBV6-5 to TRBJ1-1, with D perhaps matching TRBD1 (6 bases). The DNA for the CDR3 is TGTGCCAGCAGTTACCTTACCCAGGGGAGGAACACTGAAGCTTTCTTT. Its protein is CASSYLTQGRNTEAFF.